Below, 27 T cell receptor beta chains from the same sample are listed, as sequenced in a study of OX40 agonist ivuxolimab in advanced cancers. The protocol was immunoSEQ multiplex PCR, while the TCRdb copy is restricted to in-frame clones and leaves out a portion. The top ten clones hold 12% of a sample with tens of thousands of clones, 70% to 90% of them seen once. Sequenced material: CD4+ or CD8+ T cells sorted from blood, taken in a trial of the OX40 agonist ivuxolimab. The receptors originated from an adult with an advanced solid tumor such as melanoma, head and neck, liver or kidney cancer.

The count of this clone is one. The CDR3 nucleotides are TGTGCCAGCAGCTTAGCGGGGACTAGCGGGATCAATGAGCAGTTCTTC. Translation: CASSLAGTSGINEQFF. This sequence joins TRBV7-6 and TRBJ2-1, with TRBD2 matching over 13 bases. The germline gives CDR1 SGHVS, CDR2 FNYEAQ. CDR3 length equals 16 residues. After removal of 0 bases from V and 6 bases from J, the junction contained 2 bases not matched to a gene.

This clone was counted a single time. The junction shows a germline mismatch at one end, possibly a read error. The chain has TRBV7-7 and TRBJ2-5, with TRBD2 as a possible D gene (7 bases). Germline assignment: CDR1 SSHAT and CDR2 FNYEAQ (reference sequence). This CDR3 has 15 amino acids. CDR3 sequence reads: CASSLGGGAKETQYF. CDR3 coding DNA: TGTGCTAGCAGCTTAGGCGGGGGCGCGAAAGAGACCCAGTACTTC.

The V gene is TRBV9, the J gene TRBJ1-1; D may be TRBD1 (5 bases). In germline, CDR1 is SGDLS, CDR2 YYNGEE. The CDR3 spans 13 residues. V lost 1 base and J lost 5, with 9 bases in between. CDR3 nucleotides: TGTGCCAGCAGCGTATCGGGGGGAACTGAAGCTTTCTTT. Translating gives CASSVSGGTEAFF.

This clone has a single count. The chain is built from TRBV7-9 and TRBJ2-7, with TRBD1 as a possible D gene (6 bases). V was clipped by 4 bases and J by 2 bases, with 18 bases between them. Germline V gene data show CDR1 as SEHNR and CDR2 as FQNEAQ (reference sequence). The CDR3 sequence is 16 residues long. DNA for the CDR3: TGTGCCAGCAGCTCCCAAGAGTGGACAGCGACCTACGAGCAGTACTTC. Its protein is CASSSQEWTATYEQYF.

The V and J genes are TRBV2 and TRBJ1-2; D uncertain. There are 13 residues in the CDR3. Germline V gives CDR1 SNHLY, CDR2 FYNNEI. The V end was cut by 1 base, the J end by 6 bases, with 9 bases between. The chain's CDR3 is CASSEVTIDGYTF. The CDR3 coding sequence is TGTGCCAGCAGTGAAGTTACAATAGATGGCTACACCTTC.

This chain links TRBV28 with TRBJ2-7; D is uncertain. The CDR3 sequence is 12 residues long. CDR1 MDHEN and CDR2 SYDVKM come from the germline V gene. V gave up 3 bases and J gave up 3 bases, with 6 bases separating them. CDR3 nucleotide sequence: TGTGCCAGCAGTTTGGAAGGCTACGAGCAGTACTTC. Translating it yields CASSLEGYEQYF.

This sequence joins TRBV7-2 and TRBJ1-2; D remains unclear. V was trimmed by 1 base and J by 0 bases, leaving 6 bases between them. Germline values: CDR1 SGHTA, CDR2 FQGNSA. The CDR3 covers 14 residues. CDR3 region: CASSLVGSNYGYTF. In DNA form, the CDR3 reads TGTGCCAGCAGCTTAGTTGGATCTAACTATGGCTACACCTTC.

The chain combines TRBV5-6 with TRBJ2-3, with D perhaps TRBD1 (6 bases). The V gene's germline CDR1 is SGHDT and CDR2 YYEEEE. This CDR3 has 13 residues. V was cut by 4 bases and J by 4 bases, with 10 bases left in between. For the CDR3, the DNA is TGTGCCAGCAGCCTGGGACACCCAGATACGCAGTATTTT. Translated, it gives CASSLGHPDTQYF.

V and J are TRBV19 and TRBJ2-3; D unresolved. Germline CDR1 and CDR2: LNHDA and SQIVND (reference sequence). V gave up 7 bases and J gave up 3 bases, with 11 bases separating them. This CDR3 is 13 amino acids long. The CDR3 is CASTPARTDTQYF. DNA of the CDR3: TGTGCCAGTACCCCAGCTAGGACAGATACGCAGTATTTT.

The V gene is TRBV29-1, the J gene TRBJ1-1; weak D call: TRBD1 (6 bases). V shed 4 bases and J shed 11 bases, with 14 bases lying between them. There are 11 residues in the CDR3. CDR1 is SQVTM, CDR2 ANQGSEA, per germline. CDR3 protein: CSVGDNLQAFF. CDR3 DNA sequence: TGCAGCGTTGGGGACAACTTACAGGCTTTCTTT.

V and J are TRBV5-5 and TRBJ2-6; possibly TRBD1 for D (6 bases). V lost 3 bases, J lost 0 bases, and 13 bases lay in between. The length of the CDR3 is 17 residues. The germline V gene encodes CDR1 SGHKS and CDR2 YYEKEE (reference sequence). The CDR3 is CASSYRTASSGANVLTF. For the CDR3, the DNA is TGTGCCAGCAGCTACCGGACAGCGAGCTCTGGGGCCAACGTCCTGACTTTC.

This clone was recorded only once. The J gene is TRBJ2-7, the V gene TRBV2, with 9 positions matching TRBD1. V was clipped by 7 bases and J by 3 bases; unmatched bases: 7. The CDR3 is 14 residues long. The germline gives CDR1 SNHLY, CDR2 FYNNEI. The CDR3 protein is CASKDRDRDYEQYF. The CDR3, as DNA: TGTGCCAGCAAAGACCGGGACAGGGACTACGAGCAGTACTTC.

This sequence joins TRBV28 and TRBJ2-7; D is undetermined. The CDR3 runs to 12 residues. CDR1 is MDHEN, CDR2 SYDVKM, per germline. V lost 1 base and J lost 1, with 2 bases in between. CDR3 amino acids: CASSLSSYEQYF. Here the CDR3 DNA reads TGTGCCAGCAGTTTATCTTCCTACGAGCAGTACTTC.

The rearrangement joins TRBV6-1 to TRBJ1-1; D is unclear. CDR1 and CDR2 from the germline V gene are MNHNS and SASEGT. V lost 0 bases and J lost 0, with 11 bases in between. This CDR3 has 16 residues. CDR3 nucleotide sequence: TGTGCCAGCAGTGAAGCCGCGGGCAGAGTGAACACTGAAGCTTTCTTT. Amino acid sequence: CASSEAAGRVNTEAFF.

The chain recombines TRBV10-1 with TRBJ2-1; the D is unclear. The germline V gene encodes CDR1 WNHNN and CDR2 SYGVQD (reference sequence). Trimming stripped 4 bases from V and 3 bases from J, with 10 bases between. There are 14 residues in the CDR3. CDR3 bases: TGCGCCAGCAGTGCCGGGCCCCTCTACAATGAGCAGTTCTTC. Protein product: CASSAGPLYNEQFF.

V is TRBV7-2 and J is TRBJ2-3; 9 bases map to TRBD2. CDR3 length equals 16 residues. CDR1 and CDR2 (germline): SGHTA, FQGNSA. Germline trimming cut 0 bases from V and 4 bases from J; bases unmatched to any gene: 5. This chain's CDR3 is CASSLAEAGGADTQYF. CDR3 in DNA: TGTGCCAGCAGCTTAGCGGAAGCGGGAGGCGCAGATACGCAGTATTTT.

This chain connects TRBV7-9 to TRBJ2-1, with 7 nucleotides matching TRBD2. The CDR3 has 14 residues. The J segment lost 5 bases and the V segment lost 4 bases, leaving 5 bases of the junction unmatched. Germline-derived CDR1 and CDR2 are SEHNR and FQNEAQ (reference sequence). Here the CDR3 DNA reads TGTGCCAGCAGCTCCCGGGACTACAACAATGAGCAGTTCTTC. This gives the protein CASSSRDYNNEQFF.

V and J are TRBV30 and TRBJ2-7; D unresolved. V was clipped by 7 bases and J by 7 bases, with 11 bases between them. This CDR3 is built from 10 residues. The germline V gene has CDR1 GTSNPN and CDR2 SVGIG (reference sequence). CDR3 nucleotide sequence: TGTGCCTACTTTTTTGGGGAGCAGTACTTC. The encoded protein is CAYFFGEQYF.

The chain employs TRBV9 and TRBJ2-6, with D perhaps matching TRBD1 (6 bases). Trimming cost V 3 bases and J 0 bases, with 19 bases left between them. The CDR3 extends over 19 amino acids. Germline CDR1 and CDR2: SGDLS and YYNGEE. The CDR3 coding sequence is TGTGCCAGCAGCGCCAACTCAGGGGCCTCCCCCTCTGGGGCCAACGTCCTGACTTTC. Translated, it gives CASSANSGASPSGANVLTF.

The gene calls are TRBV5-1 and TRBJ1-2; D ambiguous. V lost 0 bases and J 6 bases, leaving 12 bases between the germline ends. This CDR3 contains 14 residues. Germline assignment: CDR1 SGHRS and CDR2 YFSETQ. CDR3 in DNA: TGCGCCAGCAGCTTGGCCTCCGATTTAGATGGCTACACCTTC. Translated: CASSLASDLDGYTF.

DNA for the CDR3: TGCGCCAGCAGCACCGGGACAGGGAACACTGAAGCTTTCTTT. Protein product: CASSTGTGNTEAFF. V gene TRBV4-1 combines with J gene TRBJ1-1; 8 bases are a match to TRBD1. This CDR3 is 14 amino acids long. The ends lost 5 bases at V and 1 base at J; junction bases unmatched: 3. CDR1 MGHRA and CDR2 YSYEKL come from the germline V gene.

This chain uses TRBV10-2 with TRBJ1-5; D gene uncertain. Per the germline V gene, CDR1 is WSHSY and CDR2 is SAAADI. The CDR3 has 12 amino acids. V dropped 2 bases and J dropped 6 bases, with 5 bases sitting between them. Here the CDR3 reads CASSEVRQPQHF. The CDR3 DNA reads TGCGCCAGCAGTGAGGTCCGTCAGCCCCAGCATTTT.

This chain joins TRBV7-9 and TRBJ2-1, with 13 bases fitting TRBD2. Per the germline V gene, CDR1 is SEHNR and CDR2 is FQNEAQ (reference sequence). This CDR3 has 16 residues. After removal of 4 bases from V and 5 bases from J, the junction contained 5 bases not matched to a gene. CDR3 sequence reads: CASSSGLAGVNNEQFF. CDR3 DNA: TGTGCCAGCAGCTCCGGACTAGCGGGGGTAAACAATGAGCAGTTCTTC.

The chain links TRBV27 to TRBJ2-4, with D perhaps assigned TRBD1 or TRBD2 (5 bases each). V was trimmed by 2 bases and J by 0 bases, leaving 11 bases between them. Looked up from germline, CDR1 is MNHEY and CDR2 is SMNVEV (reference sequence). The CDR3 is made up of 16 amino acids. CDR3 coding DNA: TGTGCCAGCAGTTTAGGGACCAACCTAGCCAAAAACATTCAGTACTTC. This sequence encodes CASSLGTNLAKNIQYF.

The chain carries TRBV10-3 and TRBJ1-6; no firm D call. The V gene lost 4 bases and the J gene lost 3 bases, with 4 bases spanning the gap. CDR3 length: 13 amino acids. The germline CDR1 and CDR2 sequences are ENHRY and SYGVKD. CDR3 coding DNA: TGTGCCATCAGTGCCAGCTATAATTCACCCCTCCACTTT. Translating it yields CAISASYNSPLHF.

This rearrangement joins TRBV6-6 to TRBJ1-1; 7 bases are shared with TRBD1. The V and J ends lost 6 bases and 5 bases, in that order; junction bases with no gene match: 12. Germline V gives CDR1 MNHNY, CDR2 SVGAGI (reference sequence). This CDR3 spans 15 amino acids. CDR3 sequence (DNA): TGTGCCAGCAGCGGGAGGGTGGCAGGGGGTACTGAAGCTTTCTTT. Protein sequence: CASSGRVAGGTEAFF.

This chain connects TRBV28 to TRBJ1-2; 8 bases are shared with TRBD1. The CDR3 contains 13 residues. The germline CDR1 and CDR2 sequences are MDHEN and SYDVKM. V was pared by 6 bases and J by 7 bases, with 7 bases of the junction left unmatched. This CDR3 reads CASSPGGSLGYTF. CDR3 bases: TGTGCCAGCAGCCCAGGGGGCTCCCTTGGCTACACCTTC.